Listed here are 15 T cell receptor beta chains from one sample, sequenced in a study of CD8+ T cells in alopecia areata. Treatment in this sample: oral pan-JAK inhibitor, 5-10 mg twice daily. RNA was isolated and reverse transcribed to cDNA, the sequencing template. Profiling relied on immunoSEQ multiplex PCR, and the TCRdb table lists in-frame clones only, not all of them. The sample lists around 190,000 clones; over 60% were seen once. Sequences were derived from CD4+ T cells sorted from blood, sampled at week 4, from a patient treated with tofacitinib. Source of these receptors: a human donor with alopecia areata.

This clone has just a few counts. V and J are TRBV7-9 and TRBJ1-2; D is unresolved. CDR3 length equals 14 residues. V lost 4 bases and J lost 8, with 17 bases in between. From germline, CDR1 is SEHNR and CDR2 FQNEAQ (reference sequence). This CDR3 is CASSSDLWGGGYTF. In DNA, the CDR3 is TGTGCCAGCAGCTCAGACCTTTGGGGTGGGGGCTACACCTTC.

This chain joins TRBV11-3 and TRBJ1-1; D ambiguous. Germline CDR1 and CDR2: SGHNT and YENEEA. The CDR3 contains 13 residues. V was trimmed by 2 bases and J by 1 base, leaving 5 bases between them. CDR3 region: CASSLSGNTEAFF. The CDR3 DNA follows: TGTGCCAGCAGCTTATCCGGGAACACTGAAGCTTTCTTT.

The CDR3 is CASATALQDGTQYF. CDR3 in DNA: TGTGCCAGCGCAACGGCTCTACAGGATGGGACCCAGTACTTC. V is TRBV7-2 and J is TRBJ2-5; weak D call: TRBD1 (5 bases). This CDR3 has 14 amino acids. Per germline, CDR1 SGHTA and CDR2 FQGNSA. The V and J ends lost 8 bases and 7 bases respectively, with 20 bases between them. Full variable domain (remainder filled in from reference TRBV7-2 and TRBJ2-5): GAGVSQSPSNKVTEKGKDVELRCDPISGHTALYWYRQSLGQGLEFLIYFQGNSAPDKSGLPSDRFSAERTGGSVSTLTIQRTQQEDSAVYLCASATALQDGTQYFGPGTRLLVL.

This chain joins TRBV9 and TRBJ1-1; no clear D gene. Trimming cost V 4 bases and J 5 bases, with 15 bases left between them. The CDR3 is 14 residues long. Germline CDR1 reads SGDLS; CDR2 reads YYNGEE. Written as DNA, the CDR3 is TGTGCCAGCAGCCCCGAGGTGGGAGGGACTGAAGCTTTCTTT. Translation gives CASSPEVGGTEAFF.

J is TRBJ1-1 and V is TRBV7-2, with a possible D match to TRBD1 (5 bases). In germline, CDR1 is SGHTA, CDR2 FQGNSA. V lost 5 bases and J 1 base, leaving 17 bases between the germline ends. This CDR3 region has 16 residues. The CDR3 spells CASSGRRGGGNTEAFF. The CDR3 bases are TGTGCCAGCAGCGGACGTCGGGGCGGCGGGAACACTGAAGCTTTCTTT.

The chain joins TRBV5-4 to TRBJ1-1, with D maybe TRBD1 (6 bases). This CDR3 has 14 amino acids. V was cut by 5 bases and J by 1 base, with 12 bases left in between. CDR1 is SGHNT and CDR2 is YYREEE in the germline V gene (reference sequence). The DNA of the CDR3 is TGTGCCAGCAGGGGGGCCATCGGGAACACTGAAGCTTTCTTT. This translates into CASRGAIGNTEAFF.

Regarding this clone: The same CDR3 also results from other DNA sequences found in this sample. The rearrangement uses TRBV30 and TRBJ2-1; D is unresolved. CDR3 length: 11 amino acids. Deletions cut 0 bases from V and 10 bases from J, with 7 bases between. Germline V gene lookup returns CDR1 GTSNPN and CDR2 SVGIG (reference sequence). The CDR3 sequence is CAWSVGGEQFF. The CDR3 DNA is TGTGCCTGGAGTGTGGGTGGCGAGCAGTTCTTC.

The chain has TRBV12-5 and TRBJ1-1; 7 bases line up with TRBD1. This CDR3 contains 15 residues. The V and J ends lost 0 bases and 3 bases, in that order; junction bases with no gene match: 4. Germline V CDR1 and CDR2: LGHNT, FRNRAP. CDR3 DNA: TGTGCTAGTGGTTTGGTACTAGGGGGCTACACTGAAGCTTTCTTT. Translation gives CASGLVLGGYTEAFF. Variable domain in full (rest from reference TRBV12-5 and TRBJ1-1): DARVTQTPRHKVTEMGQEVTMRCQPILGHNTVFWYRQTMMQGLELLAYFRNRAPLDDSGMPKDRFSAEMPDATLATLKIQPSEPRDSAVYFCASGLVLGGYTEAFFGQGTRLTVV.

The chain recombines TRBV29-1 with TRBJ2-6; possibly TRBD1 for D (6 bases). The CDR3 totals 15 residues. The V end was cut by 4 bases, the J end by 2 bases, with 12 bases between. Germline V gene lookup returns CDR1 SQVTM and CDR2 ANQGSEA. The CDR3 DNA follows: TGCAGCGTTGGAGTCTGGGGGCCTGGGGCCAACGTCCTGACTTTC. Its protein product is CSVGVWGPGANVLTF.

J is TRBJ2-2 and V is TRBV5-1, with D maybe TRBD2 (6 bases). CDR1 SGHRS and CDR2 YFSETQ come from the germline V gene. CDR3 size: 15 residues. Trimming took 1 base from V and 5 from J, leaving 12 bases between them. DNA for the CDR3: TGCGCCAGCAGCTTGCGGTCAGGGAGGACCGGGGAGCTGTTTTTT. Translating gives CASSLRSGRTGELFF.

This chain joins TRBV7-2 and TRBJ2-7; TRBD2 agrees at 9 bases. The V gene's germline CDR1 is SGHTA and CDR2 FQGNSA. Losses at the gene ends were 1 base for V and 0 bases for J; bases not matched to a gene: 13. The CDR3 runs to 19 residues. As DNA, the CDR3 is TGTGCCAGCAGCTTAGATCTGGTAGCGGGGGCCACTTTCTCCTACGAGCAGTACTTC. It specifies CASSLDLVAGATFSYEQYF. Supplemented by reference TRBV7-2 and TRBJ2-7, the full variable domain reads GAGVSQSPSNKVTEKGKDVELRCDPISGHTALYWYRQSLGQGLEFLIYFQGNSAPDKSGLPSDRFSAERTGGSVSTLTIQRTQQEDSAVYLCASSLDLVAGATFSYEQYFGPGTRLTVT.

The chain joins TRBV9 to TRBJ2-3; 7 bases are a match to TRBD2. The CDR3 totals 16 residues. The J segment lost 1 base and the V segment lost 3 bases, leaving 8 bases of the junction unmatched. Germline CDR1 and CDR2: SGDLS and YYNGEE. CDR3 region: CASSGREATGTDTQYF. CDR3 DNA: TGTGCCAGCAGCGGCCGGGAGGCAACCGGCACAGATACGCAGTATTTT.

The CDR3 reads CAIAGVLNEKLFF. DNA of the CDR3: TGTGCCATCGCGGGAGTTCTTAATGAAAAACTGTTTTTT. The genes are TRBV10-3 and TRBJ1-4; unclear D gene. The CDR3 runs 13 residues. Germline assignment: CDR1 ENHRY and CDR2 SYGVKD. V lost 8 bases and J lost 4, with 11 bases in between.

This clone was observed a handful of times. The rearrangement uses TRBV2 and TRBJ1-1; 8 bases fit TRBD1. The germline gives CDR1 SNHLY, CDR2 FYNNEI. The CDR3 length is 14 residues. Trimming cost V 5 bases and J 7 bases; bases outside gene matches: 9. CDR3 region: CASSYHGTGGEAFF. In DNA, the CDR3 is TGTGCCAGCAGTTACCACGGGACAGGAGGTGAAGCTTTCTTT.

The rearrangement joins TRBV29-1 to TRBJ1-2; 7 bases agree with TRBD1. Trimming took 6 bases from V and 6 from J; bases not matched to a gene: 4. Per the germline V gene, CDR1 is SQVTM and CDR2 is ANQGSEA. CDR3 size: 11 residues. The CDR3 nucleotides read TGCAGCGTCACAGGGGTTGATGGCTACACCTTC. This codes for CSVTGVDGYTF.